What follows are 28 T cell receptor beta chains derived from one specimen sequenced in a study of blood T cell repertoires in COVID-19. The repertoire was sequenced with immunoSEQ multiplex PCR; TCRdb's copy has only in-frame clones and lacks some. Altogether about 130,000 clones are present, 78% being singletons, with the ten largest covering roughly 5.6%. Sequencing was performed on PBMCs or T cells enriched from blood (not recorded which). Source of these receptors: a woman between 50 and 59 years old who had recovered from COVID-19.

Only one count was recorded for this clone. This sequence joins TRBV10-2 and TRBJ2-7; 7 bases line up with TRBD2. The germline V gene encodes CDR1 WSHSY and CDR2 SAAADI. V lost 2 bases and J lost 3; bases outside the gene matches: 4. This CDR3 region has 14 residues. The DNA of the CDR3 is TGCGCCAGCAGTGAGGTGGGAGGGATCTACGAGCAGTACGTC. This sequence encodes CASSEVGGIYEQYV.

V is TRBV12-5 and J is TRBJ2-1; 8 bases are shared with TRBD2. Germline V lookup: CDR1 LGHNT, CDR2 FRNRAP. The CDR3 totals 16 residues. The V segment lost 0 bases and the J segment 4 bases; nucleotides outside the gene matches: 5. The CDR3 nucleotides read TGTGCTAGTGGTTTGGTACTCGGGGGGGCTTACAATGAGCAGTTCTTC. This encodes CASGLVLGGAYNEQFF.

The V and J genes are TRBV9 and TRBJ2-7; 7 positions match TRBD1. V shed 4 bases, J shed 0 bases, and the junction held 10 bases outside the gene matches. CDR3 length equals 16 residues. CDR1 SGDLS and CDR2 YYNGEE come from the germline V gene. CDR3 sequence (DNA): TGTGCCAGCAGCTCACGGGACAGCGCAAGCTCCTACGAGCAGTACGTC. Amino acid sequence: CASSSRDSASSYEQYV.

The chain carries TRBV7-8 and TRBJ2-5; D call uncertain. Germline CDR1 SGHVS, CDR2 FQNEAQ. The CDR3 has 12 amino acids. The ends were cut back, 4 bases at V and 0 bases at J, with 3 bases in the middle. This chain's CDR3 is CASSSYQETQYF. CDR3 DNA: TGTGCCAGCAGCTCCTACCAAGAGACCCAGTACTTC.

The chain employs TRBV4-2 and TRBJ1-6; 7 bases agree with TRBD1. Unmatched junction bases numbered 7, after V lost 4 bases and J lost 7 bases. This CDR3 is built from 15 residues. Germline V gene lookup returns CDR1 LGHNA and CDR2 YNFKEQ. The CDR3 sequence is CASSPPPRGNSPLHF. CDR3 coding DNA: TGTGCCAGCAGCCCACCGCCCAGGGGGAATTCACCCCTCCACTTT.

The gene calls are TRBV27 and TRBJ1-2; possible D gene TRBD1, 5 bases. The CDR3 has 14 amino acids. Germline assignment: CDR1 MNHEY and CDR2 SMNVEV (reference sequence). V lost 2 bases and J 3 bases, leaving 10 bases between the germline ends. For the CDR3, the DNA is TGTGCCAGCAGTTTAAGGGGACTGGACTATGGCTACACCTTC. Protein product: CASSLRGLDYGYTF.

The V and J genes are TRBV2 and TRBJ1-1; TRBD1 is a possible D gene (5 bases). CDR3 length equals 13 residues. V lost 6 bases and J lost 0, with 8 bases in between. Germline V gives CDR1 SNHLY, CDR2 FYNNEI. The CDR3 loop is CASRGGMNTEAFF. Here the CDR3 DNA reads TGTGCCAGCAGGGGGGGAATGAACACTGAAGCTTTCTTT.

This clone has a handful of counts. The CDR3 reads CASESVLRGSNQPQHF. The CDR3 nucleotides are TGTGCCAGCGAGTCGGTTTTACGGGGGAGCAATCAGCCCCAGCATTTT. The rearrangement joins TRBV28 to TRBJ1-5, with D maybe TRBD1 (5 bases). Trimming cost V 8 bases and J 1 base, with 18 bases left between them. Germline CDR1 MDHEN, CDR2 SYDVKM. The CDR3 totals 16 residues. Drawing the rest from reference TRBV28 and TRBJ1-5, the complete variable domain is DVKVTQSSRYLVKRTGEKVFLECVQDMDHENMFWYRQDPGLGLRLIYFSYDVKMKEKGDIPEGYSVSREKKERFSLILESASTNQTSMYLCASESVLRGSNQPQHFGDGTRLSIL.

The genes are TRBV3-1 (or the pseudogene TRBV3-2) and TRBJ2-1, with D maybe TRBD2 (7 bases). There are 15 residues in the CDR3. V was trimmed by 6 bases and J by 4 bases, leaving 16 bases between them. Germline lookup yields CDR1 LGHDT and CDR2 YNNKEL (reference sequence). The CDR3 nucleotides are TGTGCCAGCAGTCTAATAGGGGGGGCATACAATGAGCAGTTCTTC. Amino acid sequence: CASSLIGGAYNEQFF.

The V gene is TRBV28, the J gene TRBJ2-1, with D possibly TRBD2 on 6 matching bases. V lost 0 bases to trimming and J lost 3 bases, with 12 bases between them. This CDR3 is 16 amino acids long. Germline loops: CDR1 MDHEN, CDR2 SYDVKM. This chain's CDR3 is CASSLWGGSSYNEQFF. In DNA, the CDR3 is TGTGCCAGCAGTTTATGGGGGGGATCTAGCTACAATGAGCAGTTCTTC.

The chain links TRBV27 to TRBJ2-1; 12 bases agree with TRBD2. CDR1 and CDR2 from the germline V gene are MNHEY and SMNVEV (reference sequence). The CDR3 length is 17 residues. Trimming cost V 8 bases and J 0 bases; bases outside gene matches: 8. The CDR3 DNA follows: TGTGCCAGCCTTACTAGCGGGGGGCTTAGCTCCTACAATGAGCAGTTCTTC. It specifies CASLTSGGLSSYNEQFF.

This chain uses TRBV4-2 with TRBJ1-4, with 7 bases matching TRBD1. Per the germline V gene, CDR1 is LGHNA and CDR2 is YNFKEQ. J gave up 7 bases and V 4 bases, and 15 bases lay outside the gene matches. CDR3 length: 17 amino acids. CDR3 loop: CASSLGNSGTVGEKLFF. The DNA for the CDR3 is TGTGCCAGCAGCCTTGGGAACTCCGGGACAGTCGGTGAAAAACTGTTTTTT.

The chain is built from TRBV7-8 and TRBJ1-4; 7 nucleotides line up with TRBD1. The length of the CDR3 is 16 residues. CDR1 is SGHVS, CDR2 FQNEAQ, per germline. Unmatched junction bases numbered 7, after V lost 5 bases and J lost 1 base. CDR3 nucleotide sequence: TGTGCCAGCAGCCCCCAGGGGGTGATAACTAATGAAAAACTGTTTTTT. Residues: CASSPQGVITNEKLFF. The entire variable domain, with the rest obtained from reference TRBV7-8 and TRBJ1-4, is as follows: GAGVSQSPRYKVAKRGQDVALRCDPISGHVSLFWYQQALGQGPEFLTYFQNEAQLDKSGLPSDRFFAERPEGSVSTLKIQRTQQEDSAVYLCASSPQGVITNEKLFFGSGTQLSVL.

This clone occurred once. V usage is TRBV7-2 and J usage is TRBJ2-7; TRBD2 might be the D (6 bases). In germline, CDR1 is SGHTA, CDR2 FQGNSA. Trimming shortened V by 1 base and J by 0 bases, and 10 bases separated the two germline ends. The CDR3 consists of 15 residues. The CDR3 is CASSLVPGVSYEQYF. The CDR3 bases are TGTGCCAGCAGCTTAGTACCGGGGGTCTCCTACGAGCAGTACTTC.

This rearrangement joins TRBV6-1 to TRBJ1-1; weak D call: TRBD1 (6 bases). From germline, CDR1 is MNHNS and CDR2 SASEGT. The CDR3 is made up of 12 amino acids. V was trimmed by 5 bases and J by 6 bases, leaving 10 bases between them. The CDR3 sequence is CASSQGTSEAFF. CDR3 DNA sequence: TGTGCCAGCAGTCAAGGGACATCTGAAGCTTTCTTT.

This chain connects TRBV18 to TRBJ1-5; possibly TRBD1 for D (6 bases). V shed 5 bases and J shed 1 base, with 18 bases lying between them. This CDR3 comprises 17 residues. Germline lookup yields CDR1 KGHSH and CDR2 LQKENI. Here the CDR3 reads CASSSRGGGGSNQPQHF. The CDR3 region has the DNA TGTGCCAGCTCATCACGGGGGGGCGGTGGAAGCAATCAGCCCCAGCATTTT.

The rearrangement links TRBV2 to TRBJ1-4, with D maybe TRBD1 (6 bases). V was shortened by 2 bases and J by 0 bases, with 10 bases between the two germline ends. Germline V gene data show CDR1 as SNHLY and CDR2 as FYNNEI. CDR3 length: 16 residues. This CDR3 is CASSERTDSTNEKLFF. The CDR3 region has the DNA TGTGCCAGCAGTGAAAGGACAGATTCAACTAATGAAAAACTGTTTTTT.

This clone was detected once. The chain has TRBV2 and TRBJ2-4; D is ambiguous. This CDR3 region has 14 residues. Germline CDR1 SNHLY, CDR2 FYNNEI. V shed 7 bases and J shed 0 bases, with 10 bases lying between them. The CDR3 DNA sequence: TGTGCCAGCAAGAGCAGACTAGCCAAAAACATTCAGTACTTC. Its translation: CASKSRLAKNIQYF. The full variable domain, in which reference TRBV2 and TRBJ2-4 provide the parts outside the CDR3, is EPEVTQTPSHQVTQMGQEVILRCVPISNHLYFYWYRQILGQKVEFLVSFYNNEISEKSEIFDDQFSVERPDGSNFTLKIRSTKLEDSAMYFCASKSRLAKNIQYFGAGTRLSVL.

This clone was seen a few times. The chain is built from TRBV7-3 and TRBJ2-1; 7 positions match TRBD1. The V segment lost 6 bases and the J segment 5 bases; nucleotides outside the gene matches: 10. This CDR3 has 15 amino acids. Germline lookup yields CDR1 SGHTA and CDR2 FQGTGA. The CDR3 nucleotides read TGTGCCAGCAGTCATACCGGGACAGTTCACAATGAGCAGTTCTTC. Residues: CASSHTGTVHNEQFF.

This clone was seen more than once but under ten times. The V gene is TRBV4-2, the J gene TRBJ1-1, with 7 bases matching TRBD1. This CDR3 has 18 residues. Germline V gene data show CDR1 as LGHNA and CDR2 as YNFKEQ. The J segment lost 0 bases and the V segment lost 0 bases, leaving 10 bases of the junction unmatched. CDR3 sequence: CASSQDRVTGFMNTEAFF. The CDR3, as DNA: TGTGCCAGCAGCCAAGATCGAGTGACAGGGTTCATGAACACTGAAGCTTTCTTT.

To note about this clone: This same CDR3 is encoded by further DNA sequences in the sample. The V gene is TRBV7-9, the J gene TRBJ2-5, with D tentatively TRBD1 (6 bases). The CDR3 has 14 amino acids. The V and J ends lost 3 bases and 2 bases respectively, with 10 bases between them. Germline CDR1 reads SEHNR; CDR2 reads FQNEAQ (reference sequence). The CDR3 DNA sequence: TGTGCCAGCAGCTTCGGTCAGGGGCAAGAGACCCAGTACTTC. This sequence encodes CASSFGQGQETQYF.

This chain links TRBV11-2 with TRBJ1-5; possible D gene TRBD1, 6 bases. Germline V gene sequence: CDR1 SGHAT, CDR2 FQNNGV. Trimming pared 2 bases from V and 5 bases from J, leaving 13 bases between. There are 15 residues in the CDR3. For the CDR3, the DNA is TGTGCCAGCAGCTTACTAGGGGGTCAAGATCAGCCCCAGCATTTT. It is translated as CASSLLGGQDQPQHF.

This clone was observed once. The rearrangement uses TRBV19 and TRBJ1-1, with D possibly matching TRBD1 (6 bases). Germline V gives CDR1 LNHDA, CDR2 SQIVND (reference sequence). V lost 3 bases to trimming and J lost 7 bases, with 12 bases between them. The CDR3 loop spans 13 amino acids. CDR3 in DNA: TGTGCCAGTAGTATGGAGATACAGGGTGAAGCTTTCTTT. Its protein is CASSMEIQGEAFF.

The rearrangement links TRBV24-1 to TRBJ2-3; tentative D call: TRBD1 (5 bases). Deletions cut 1 base from V and 4 bases from J, with 11 bases between. This CDR3 is 15 amino acids long. The germline V gene encodes CDR1 KGHDR and CDR2 SFDVKD. CDR3 residues: CATSDFRGSPDTQYF. Here the CDR3 DNA reads TGTGCCACCAGTGATTTTAGGGGTAGTCCAGATACGCAGTATTTT.

The genes are TRBV5-1 and TRBJ2-1, with D perhaps matching TRBD2 (6 bases). V lost 0 bases to trimming and J lost 2 bases, with 9 bases between them. There are 15 residues in the CDR3. The germline V gene encodes CDR1 SGHRS and CDR2 YFSETQ. In nucleotides, the CDR3 is TGCGCCAGCAGCTTGGTTGCGGGAACCTACAATGAGCAGTTCTTC. The encoded protein is CASSLVAGTYNEQFF.

This sequence joins TRBV7-9 and TRBJ2-1; D possibly corresponds to TRBD1 (6 bases). CDR1 and CDR2 (germline): SEHNR, FQNEAQ (reference sequence). The CDR3 is 16 residues long. Trimming took off 4 bases at V and 7 bases at J, with 20 bases between the two ends. CDR3 sequence: CASSSPPRTAENEQFF. The CDR3 region has the DNA TGTGCCAGCAGCTCACCCCCTCGGACAGCCGAGAATGAGCAGTTCTTC.

V gene TRBV24-1 combines with J gene TRBJ1-4; TRBD1 matches 8 bases. The CDR3 has 13 residues. Looked up from germline, CDR1 is KGHDR and CDR2 is SFDVKD. Unmatched junction bases numbered 6, after V lost 9 bases and J lost 7 bases. In DNA form, the CDR3 reads TGTGCCACCGGAGGACAGGGTGGTGAAAAACTGTTTTTT. The encoded protein is CATGGQGGEKLFF.

The chain combines TRBV14 with TRBJ1-1, with 11 positions matching TRBD1. The CDR3 sequence is 16 residues long. Germline CDR1 and CDR2: SGHDN and FVKESK. J gave up 6 bases and V 3 bases, and 9 bases lay outside the gene matches. The CDR3: CASSQMDRGRFAEAFF. The CDR3 coding sequence is TGTGCCAGCAGCCAGATGGACAGGGGGCGATTCGCTGAAGCTTTCTTT. Drawing the rest from reference TRBV14 and TRBJ1-1, the complete variable domain is EAGVTQFPSHSVIEKGQTVTLRCDPISGHDNLYWYRRVMGKEIKFLLHFVKESKQDESGMPNNRFLAERTGGTYSTLKVQPAELEDSGVYFCASSQMDRGRFAEAFFGQGTRLTVV.